The T cell receptor (beta chain) described here comes from a study of radiotherapy plus CTLA-4 blockade in lung cancer. Germline CDR1 MRHNA, CDR2 SNTAGT. CDR3 length: 14 amino acids. V was trimmed by 5 bases and J by 2 bases, leaving 10 bases between them. Profiling relied on immunoSEQ multiplex PCR, and the TCRdb table lists in-frame clones only, not all of them. The sample lists about 68,000 clones, around 80% occurring once. With respect to this clone: Its antigen is unidentified.

Broader study findings: Expansion of tumor-derived TCR clones was observed in blood after radiotherapy plus ipilimumab. Increased serum interferon-beta after radiation also reportedly predicted response strongly.

This specimen was peripheral blood, taken from a patient treated with radiotherapy plus ipilimumab. This receptor was obtained from a human donor with non-small cell lung cancer who had a complete response to radiotherapy plus ipilimumab. The chain recombines TRBV6-4 with TRBJ1-5; the D is unclear. CDR3 region: CASSSSVGNQPQHF. The DNA for the CDR3 is TGTGCCAGCAGTTCCTCGGTTGGCAATCAGCCCCAGCATTTT.